Listed below are T cell receptor beta chains from one sample, sequenced in a study of T cells in Graves' hyperthyroidism and ophthalmopathy. A single record per CDR3 protein comes from TCRdb applying MiXCR to the multiplex PCR reads. Of roughly 560,000 distinct CDR3 sequences detected, over 12% appear once; the ten largest clones hold around 4%. The sample comprised blood. These receptors were obtained from a woman aged 40 to 50 with Graves' ophthalmopathy. CDR3s include the opening cysteine and the closing phenylalanine or tryptophan. A D gene is named only where the DNA matches it firmly. Rows may omit the clone size; those that give it use once, few, many or a size class.

>-|TRBV19|TRBD1|TRBJ1-5
CASNRGTGARGQPQHF
TGTGCCAGTAACCGAGGGACAGGGGCACGAGGGCAGCCCCAGCATTTT
>-|TRBV20-1|TRBD2|TRBJ2-7
CSARGLAGMIYEQYF
TGCAGTGCTAGAGGGCTAGCGGGGATGATCTACGAGCAGTACTTC
>many|TRBV6-5|-|TRBJ1-2
CASSYSGEGNSGYTF
TGTGCCAGCAGTTACTCCGGCGAAGGGAATAGTGGCTACACCTTC
>many|TRBV5-1|TRBD1|TRBJ2-4
CASSARGQGKDIQYF
TGCGCCAGCAGCGCTCGCGGACAGGGGAAGGACATTCAGTACTTC
>many|TRBV6-2/TRBV6-3|-|TRBJ1-1
CASSYGAYTEAFF
TGTGCCAGCAGTTACGGGGCGTACACTGAAGCTTTCTTT
>many|TRBV5-1|-|TRBJ2-7
CASSPESGTIYEQYF
TGCGCCAGCAGCCCAGAATCGGGGACCATCTACGAGCAGTACTTC
>few|TRBV7-2|-|TRBJ1-1
CASRFGQMNTEAFF
TGTGCCAGCAGGTTCGGACAAATGAACACTGAAGCTTTCTTT
>many|TRBV30|-|TRBJ1-1
CAWSRGIWTEAFF
TGTGCCTGGAGTAGGGGGATTTGGACTGAAGCTTTCTTT
>many|TRBV27|-|TRBJ2-5
CASSPANSQETQYF
TGTGCCAGCAGTCCAGCGAACAGTCAAGAGACCCAGTACTTC
>-|TRBV12-3/TRBV12-4|-|TRBJ2-2
CASSLSRTSTGELFF
TGTGCCAGCAGTTTGTCACGGACAAGCACCGGGGAGCTGTTTTTT
>-|TRBV28|-|TRBJ1-5
CASTFQWSSGNQPQHF
TGTGCCAGCACCTTCCAATGGAGTAGTGGCAATCAGCCCCAGCATTTT
>many|TRBV27|-|TRBJ2-5
CASSLSNQGLGLETQYF
TGTGCCAGCAGTTTATCGAACCAGGGTTTGGGATTGGAGACCCAGTACTTC
>many|TRBV29-1|-|TRBJ2-7
CSVDSGYEQYF
TGCAGCGTTGACTCGGGCTACGAGCAGTACTTC
>many|TRBV24-1|TRBD1|TRBJ2-7
CATPWGGQGAYEQYF
TGTGCCACCCCTTGGGGCGGACAGGGGGCCTACGAGCAGTACTTC
>many|TRBV20-1|TRBD1|TRBJ1-5
CSARPGTGGGNQPQHF
TGCAGTGCTAGACCCGGGACAGGGGGGGGGAATCAGCCCCAGCATTTT
>many|TRBV24-1|TRBD2|TRBJ2-7
CATSVMREGLSQTYEQYF
TGTGCCACCAGTGTAATGAGGGAGGGCCTTAGTCAGACCTACGAGCAGTACTTC
>many|TRBV6-5|TRBD1|TRBJ2-5
CASSYSIIYRGETQYF
TGTGCCAGCAGTTACTCGATCATCTACAGGGGGGAGACCCAGTACTTC
>-|TRBV6-2/TRBV6-3|-|TRBJ2-2
CATQDTSDTGELFF
TGTGCCACCCAGGACACGTCAGACACCGGGGAGCTGTTTTTT
>few|TRBV3-1|TRBD2|TRBJ2-5
CASSQAIGLAGEETQYF
TGTGCCAGCAGCCAAGCAATAGGGCTAGCGGGAGAAGAGACCCAGTACTTC
>few|TRBV20-1|-|TRBJ1-3
CSARMEDTIYF
TGCAGTGCTAGAATGGAGGACACCATATATTTT
>-|TRBV12-3/TRBV12-4|TRBD1|TRBJ2-7
CASSPPGQGFYEQYF
TGTGCCAGCAGTCCCCCGGGACAGGGATTCTACGAGCAGTACTTC
>-|TRBV20-1|-|TRBJ1-1
CSARERQASMNTEAFF
TGCAGTGCTAGAGAAAGACAGGCTTCGATGAACACTGAAGCTTTCTTT
>many|TRBV19|TRBD1|TRBJ1-1
CASSRQGGRFNTEAFF
TGTGCCAGTAGTAGACAGGGAGGGAGGTTCAACACTGAAGCTTTCTTT
>many|TRBV27|-|TRBJ2-7
CASSLQGAREQYF
TGTGCCAGCAGTTTACAAGGGGCGCGAGAGCAGTACTTC
>many|TRBV19|-|TRBJ2-5
CASSILGQGSETQYF
TGTGCCAGTAGTATTTTAGGGCAGGGGAGCGAGACCCAGTACTTC
>once|TRBV6-1|-|TRBJ1-5
CASRGAIEQPQHF
TGTGCCAGCAGGGGGGCGATCGAGCAGCCCCAGCATTTT
>-|TRBV2|-|TRBJ2-6
CAGRVLGARGANVLTF
TGTGCCGGCAGGGTTTTGGGGGCGCGGGGGGCCAACGTCCTGACTTTC
>many|TRBV15|-|TRBJ1-1
CATSRDTQNTEAFF
TGTGCCACCAGCAGAGATACCCAGAACACTGAAGCTTTCTTT
>many|TRBV6-5|-|TRBJ2-3
CASRGLEDTQYF
TGTGCCAGCAGGGGCCTTGAAGATACGCAGTATTTT
>few|TRBV20-1|-|TRBJ2-7
CSASDTYYEQYF
TGCAGTGCTTCCGACACCTACTACGAGCAGTACTTC
>many|TRBV28|-|TRBJ2-5
CASSPPPHQETQYF
TGTGCCAGCAGTCCCCCCCCCCACCAAGAGACCCAGTACTTC
>-|TRBV20-1|TRBD2|TRBJ2-7
CSASRLAEPYEQYF
TGCAGTGCTAGTCGGCTAGCGGAGCCTTACGAGCAGTACTTC